This T cell receptor beta chain was found in a study of cytomegalovirus exposure and HLA in healthy donors. The CDR3 has 16 amino acids. V was trimmed by 5 bases and J by 4 bases, leaving 18 bases between them. Germline V gives CDR1 KGHSH, CDR2 LQKENI. Study outcomes and limitations: Testing in vitro showed a few CMV-associated chains specific for CMV antigens.

A remark on this clone: The antigen is not known.

The method was immunoSEQ multiplex PCR; TCRdb's version includes in-frame clones alone and lacks a portion of them. The profile shows under 200,000 clones, approximately 89% of them singletons. Specimen: PBMCs. The receptor comes from a woman aged 18-30 years in good health and CMV-seropositive. The chain carries TRBV18 and TRBJ1-3; possible D gene TRBD1, 5 bases. CDR3 nucleotides: TGTGCCAGCTCAAACCCCAACCAGGGTGGAGGAAACACCATATATTTT. Translating gives CASSNPNQGGGNTIYF.